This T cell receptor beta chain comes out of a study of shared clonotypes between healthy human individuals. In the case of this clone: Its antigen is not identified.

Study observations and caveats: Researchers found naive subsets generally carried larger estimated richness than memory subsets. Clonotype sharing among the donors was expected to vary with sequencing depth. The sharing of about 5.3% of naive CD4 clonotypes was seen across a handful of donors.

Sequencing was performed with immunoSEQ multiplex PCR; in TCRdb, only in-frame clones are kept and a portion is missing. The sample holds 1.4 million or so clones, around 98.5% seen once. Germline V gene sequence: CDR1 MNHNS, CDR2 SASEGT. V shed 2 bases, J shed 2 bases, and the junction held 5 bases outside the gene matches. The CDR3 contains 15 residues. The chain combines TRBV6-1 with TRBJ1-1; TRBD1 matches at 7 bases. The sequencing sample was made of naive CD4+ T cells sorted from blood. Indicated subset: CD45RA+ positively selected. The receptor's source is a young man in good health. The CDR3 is CASSEQGQSNTEAFF. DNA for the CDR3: TGTGCCAGCAGTGAACAGGGACAGAGTAACACTGAAGCTTTCTTT.